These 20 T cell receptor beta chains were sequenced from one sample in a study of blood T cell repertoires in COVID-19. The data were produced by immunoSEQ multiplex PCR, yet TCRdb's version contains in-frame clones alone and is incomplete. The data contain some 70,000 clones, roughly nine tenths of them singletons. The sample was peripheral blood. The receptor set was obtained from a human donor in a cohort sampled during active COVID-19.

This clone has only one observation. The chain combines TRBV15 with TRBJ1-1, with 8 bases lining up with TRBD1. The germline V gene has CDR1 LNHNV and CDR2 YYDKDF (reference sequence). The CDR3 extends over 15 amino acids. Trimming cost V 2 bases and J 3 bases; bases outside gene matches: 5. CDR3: CATSRKGQADTEAFF. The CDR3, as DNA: TGTGCCACCAGCAGAAAGGGACAGGCGGACACTGAAGCTTTCTTT.

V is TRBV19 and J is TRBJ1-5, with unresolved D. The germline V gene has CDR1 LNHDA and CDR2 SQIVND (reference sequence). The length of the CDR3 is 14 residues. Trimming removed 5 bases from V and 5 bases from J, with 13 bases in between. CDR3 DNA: TGTGCCAGTAGTTCCAGACATGCCGATCAGCCCCAGCATTTT. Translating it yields CASSSRHADQPQHF.

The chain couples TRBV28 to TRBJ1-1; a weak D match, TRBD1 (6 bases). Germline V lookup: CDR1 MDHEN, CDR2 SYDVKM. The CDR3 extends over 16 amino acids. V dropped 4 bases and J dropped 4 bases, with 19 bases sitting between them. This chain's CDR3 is CASSSLAGALGTEAFF. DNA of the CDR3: TGTGCCAGCAGTTCCCTTGCAGGGGCTTTGGGCACTGAAGCTTTCTTT.

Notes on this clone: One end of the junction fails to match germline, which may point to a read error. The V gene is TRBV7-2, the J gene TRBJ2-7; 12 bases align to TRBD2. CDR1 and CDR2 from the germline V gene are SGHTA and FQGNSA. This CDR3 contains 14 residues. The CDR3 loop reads CASSLGLAGDRPLF. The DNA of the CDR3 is TGTGCCAGCAGCTTAGGACTAGCGGGAGATCGTCCGCTTTTC.

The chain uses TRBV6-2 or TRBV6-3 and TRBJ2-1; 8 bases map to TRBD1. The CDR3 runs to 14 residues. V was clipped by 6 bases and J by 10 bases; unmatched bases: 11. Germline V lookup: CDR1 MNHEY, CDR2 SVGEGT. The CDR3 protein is CASSDGTGLGEQFF. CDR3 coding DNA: TGTGCCAGCAGCGACGGGACAGGACTCGGCGAGCAGTTCTTC.

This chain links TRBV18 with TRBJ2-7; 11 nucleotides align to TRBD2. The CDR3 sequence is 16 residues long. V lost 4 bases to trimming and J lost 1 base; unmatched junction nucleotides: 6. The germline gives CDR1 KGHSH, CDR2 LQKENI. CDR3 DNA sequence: TGTGCCAGCTCACGTCTAGCGGGGGGCGTATCCTACGAGCAGTACTTC. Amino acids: CASSRLAGGVSYEQYF.

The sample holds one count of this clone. CDR3 protein: CASSVSGGRETQYF. Written as DNA, the CDR3 is TGTGCCAGCAGCGTAAGCGGGGGAAGGGAGACCCAGTACTTC. This chain connects TRBV9 to TRBJ2-5; 8 positions agree with TRBD2. There are 14 residues in the CDR3. J lost 5 bases, V lost 1 base, and 4 bases had no gene match. Germline V gene sequence: CDR1 SGDLS, CDR2 YYNGEE.

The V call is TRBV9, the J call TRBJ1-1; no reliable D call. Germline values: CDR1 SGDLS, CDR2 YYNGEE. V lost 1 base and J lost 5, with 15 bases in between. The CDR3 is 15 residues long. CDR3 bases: TGTGCCAGCAGCGTACTCTCACCAGGCAAAACTGAAGCTTTCTTT. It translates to CASSVLSPGKTEAFF.

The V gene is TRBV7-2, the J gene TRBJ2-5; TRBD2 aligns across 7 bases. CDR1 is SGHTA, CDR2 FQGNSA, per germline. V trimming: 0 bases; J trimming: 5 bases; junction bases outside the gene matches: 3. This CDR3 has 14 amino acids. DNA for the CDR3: TGTGCCAGCAGCTTAGCGGGGGGGTTCGAGACCCAGTACTTC. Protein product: CASSLAGGFETQYF.

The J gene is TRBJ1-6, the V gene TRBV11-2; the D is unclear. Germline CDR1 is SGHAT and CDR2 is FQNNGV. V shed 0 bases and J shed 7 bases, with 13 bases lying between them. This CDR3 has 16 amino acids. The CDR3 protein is CASSLEWAFANSPLHF. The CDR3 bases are TGTGCCAGCAGCTTAGAGTGGGCATTTGCGAATTCACCCCTCCACTTT.

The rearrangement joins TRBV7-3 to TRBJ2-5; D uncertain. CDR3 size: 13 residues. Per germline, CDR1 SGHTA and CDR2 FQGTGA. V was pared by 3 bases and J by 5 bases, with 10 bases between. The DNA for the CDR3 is TGTGCCAGCAGCTTGTCTAGTTTTGAGACCCAGTACTTC. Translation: CASSLSSFETQYF.

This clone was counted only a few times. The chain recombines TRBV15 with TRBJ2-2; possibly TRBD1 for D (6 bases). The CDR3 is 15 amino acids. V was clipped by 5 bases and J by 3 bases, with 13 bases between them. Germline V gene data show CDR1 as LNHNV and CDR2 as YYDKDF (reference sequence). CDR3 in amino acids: CATSPGHFDTGELFF. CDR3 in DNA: TGTGCCACCAGCCCGGGACATTTTGACACCGGGGAGCTGTTTTTT.

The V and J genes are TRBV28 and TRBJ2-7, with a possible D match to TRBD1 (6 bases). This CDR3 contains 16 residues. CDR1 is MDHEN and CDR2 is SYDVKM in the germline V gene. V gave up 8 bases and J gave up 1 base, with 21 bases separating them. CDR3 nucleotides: TGTGCCAGCCACAGGGTGGTTGGGTCCGATTCCTACGAGCAGTACTTC. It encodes CASHRVVGSDSYEQYF.

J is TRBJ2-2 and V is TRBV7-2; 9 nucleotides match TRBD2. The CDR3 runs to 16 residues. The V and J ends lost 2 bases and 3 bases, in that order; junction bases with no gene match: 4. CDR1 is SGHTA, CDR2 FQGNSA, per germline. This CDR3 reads CASSLTSGRYTGELFF. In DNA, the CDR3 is TGTGCCAGCAGCTTAACTAGCGGGCGATACACCGGGGAGCTGTTTTTT.

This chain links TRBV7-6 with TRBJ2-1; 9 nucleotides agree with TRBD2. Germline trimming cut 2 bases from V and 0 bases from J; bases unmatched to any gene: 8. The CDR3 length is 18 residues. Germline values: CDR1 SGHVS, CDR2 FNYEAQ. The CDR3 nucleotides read TGTGCCAGCAGCTTAATTGCTAGCGGGACGAGCTCCTACAATGAGCAGTTCTTC. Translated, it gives CASSLIASGTSSYNEQFF.

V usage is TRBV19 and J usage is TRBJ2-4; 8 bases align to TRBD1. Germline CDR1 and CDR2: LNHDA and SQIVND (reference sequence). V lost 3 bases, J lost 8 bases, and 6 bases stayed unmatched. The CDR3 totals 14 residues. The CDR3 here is CASSISQGAYIQYF. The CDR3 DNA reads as TGTGCCAGTAGTATCAGTCAGGGGGCTTACATTCAGTACTTC. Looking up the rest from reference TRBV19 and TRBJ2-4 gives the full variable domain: DGGITQSPKYLFRKEGQNVTLSCEQNLNHDAMYWYRQDPGQGLRLIYYSQIVNDFQKGDIAEGYSVSREKKESFPLTVTSAQKNPTAFYLCASSISQGAYIQYFGAGTRLSVL.

CDR3 sequence: CASSFSRQEGEKLFF. In DNA form, the CDR3 reads TGCGCCAGCAGCTTCAGTAGACAGGAAGGGGAAAAACTGTTTTTT. The V gene is TRBV5-1, the J gene TRBJ1-4; D is perhaps TRBD1 (6 bases). Looked up from germline, CDR1 is SGHRS and CDR2 is YFSETQ. V gave up 2 bases and J gave up 8 bases, with 16 bases separating them. This CDR3 has 15 amino acids.

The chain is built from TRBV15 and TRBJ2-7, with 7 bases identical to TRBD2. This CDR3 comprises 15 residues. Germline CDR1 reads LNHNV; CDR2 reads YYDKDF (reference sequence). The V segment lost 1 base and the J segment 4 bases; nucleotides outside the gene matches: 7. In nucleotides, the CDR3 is TGTGCCACCAGCAGAGCGGGACTAACTAATTACGAGCAGTACTTC. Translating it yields CATSRAGLTNYEQYF.

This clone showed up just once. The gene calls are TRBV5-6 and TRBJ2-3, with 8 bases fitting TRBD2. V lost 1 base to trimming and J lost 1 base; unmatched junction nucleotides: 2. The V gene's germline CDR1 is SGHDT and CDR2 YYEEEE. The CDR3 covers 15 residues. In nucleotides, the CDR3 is TGTGCCAGCAGCTTGCCCGGGAGGGGCACAGATACGCAGTATTTT. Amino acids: CASSLPGRGTDTQYF.

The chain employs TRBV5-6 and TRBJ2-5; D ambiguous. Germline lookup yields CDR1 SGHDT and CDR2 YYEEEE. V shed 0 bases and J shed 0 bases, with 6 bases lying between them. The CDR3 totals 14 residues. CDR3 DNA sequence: TGTGCCAGCAGCTTGGCAGATTACCAAGAGACCCAGTACTTC. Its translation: CASSLADYQETQYF.